These 2 T cell receptor beta chains came from one sample sequenced in a study of T cell repertoires in cytomegalovirus infection. One entry per CDR3 protein results from TCRdb running MiXCR on the reads. The sample lists 100,000 to 150,000 distinct CDR3 sequences; roughly a quarter were seen once. Their antigen targets remain unknown. The sample was PBMCs, sequenced either directly or after in vitro stimulation (not recorded which). Every receptor here comes from a human donor in good health (CMV status not recorded). Some clones in this sample may be carry-over from other donors' samples.

This chain links TRBV5-5 with TRBJ1-4; 8 bases match TRBD1. The CDR3 is 14 amino acids. Germline CDR1 is SGHKS and CDR2 is YYEKEE (reference sequence). Germline trimming cut 1 base from V and 14 bases from J; bases unmatched to any gene: 10. CDR3 bases: TGTGCCAGCAGCTTGTCAGGGGGCGCGGCGTGGCTGTTTTTT. Translating gives CASSLSGGAAWLFF.

This clonotype turned up a few times. The chain employs TRBV7-9 and TRBJ2-7; tentatively, D is TRBD2 (6 bases). Trimming removed 4 bases at V and 3 bases at J, with 16 bases between. Germline CDR1 is SEHNR and CDR2 is FQNEAQ (reference sequence). This CDR3 spans 15 amino acids. Here the CDR3 reads CASSSGGLRRYEQYF. In DNA, the CDR3 is TGTGCCAGCAGCTCAGGTGGACTAAGACGCTACGAGCAGTACTTC. The full variable domain, completed using reference TRBV7-9 and TRBJ2-7, is DTGVSQNPRHKITKRGQNVTFRCDPISEHNRLYWYRQTLGQGPEFLTYFQNEAQLEKSRLLSDRFSAERPKGSFSTLEIQRTEQGDSAMYLCASSSGGLRRYEQYFGPGTRLTVT.